This entry describes one T cell receptor beta chain. This record belongs to a study of blood T cell repertoires in COVID-19. Background on the study: Acute and convalescent COVID-19 samples came from the United States, Italy and Spain. T cells, B-cell-depleted T cells, or PBMCs supplied cDNA or gDNA.

In the original workflow: Nucleated cell counts were estimated from reference gene primer amplification. The table came from immunoSEQ multiplex PCR; TCRdb's copy has only in-frame clones and leaves some out. The DNA was the basis for D and trimming; V, J and clone size are from that table. This repertoire shows around 43,000 clones, around 80% found once; its top ten account for around 20%. Looked up from germline, CDR1 is SGDLS and CDR2 is YYNGEE. The CDR3 totals 15 residues. The ends lost 5 bases at V and 0 bases at J; junction bases unmatched: 6. Sequenced sample: peripheral blood. The sequence was obtained from a man between 65 and 85 years old with acute or convalescent COVID-19. The chain uses TRBV9 and TRBJ2-3; 7 nucleotides match TRBD1. The CDR3 is CASRYTGASTDTQYF. For the CDR3, the DNA is TGTGCCAGCAGGTACACAGGGGCTAGCACAGATACGCAGTATTTT. Filled out from reference TRBV9 and TRBJ2-3, the complete variable domain reads DSGVTQTPKHLITATGQRVTLRCSPRSGDLSVYWYQQSLDQGLQFLIQYYNGEERAKGNILERFSAQQFPDLHSELNLSSLELGDSALYFCASRYTGASTDTQYFGPGTRLTVL.